This T cell receptor beta chain comes out of a study of blood T cell repertoires in COVID-19. Study at large: Acute and convalescent COVID-19 specimens originated in the United States, Italy and Spain. The cDNA or gDNA used as material had been derived from T cells, B-cell-depleted T cells, or PBMCs.

Authors' processing steps: Reference gene primer amplification in the assay estimated nucleated cell counts. Sequencing used immunoSEQ multiplex PCR; TCRdb keeps in-frame clones, though not all of them. The V and J calls and clone size are taken from that table; D and trimming were inferred from the DNA. The sample carries about 380,000 clones, 81% recorded once. Trimming took 8 bases from V and 0 from J, leaving 6 bases between them. The CDR3 contains 12 residues. CDR1 and CDR2 from the germline V gene are SEHNR and FQNEAQ (reference sequence). The source is a human donor with acute or convalescent COVID-19. The donor label of this sample is uncertain. The chain links TRBV7-9 to TRBJ2-3, with D unclear. Sequencing was performed on peripheral blood. In DNA, the CDR3 is TGTGCCAGCCGAACTAGCACAGATACGCAGTATTTT. Residues: CASRTSTDTQYF.